One TCR beta chain is described in this entry. This sample was included in a study of shared clonotypes between healthy human individuals. Naive-designated CD8 cells lacked CD45RO, were positively enriched for CCR7, and omitted terminally differentiated effector memory CD45RA+ cells. A deep-level run was used for the assay. Sorted-subset replicate PCRs used about 200 ng DNA, 25,000 to 30,000 T cell genomes. Per the original methods: Junction-only sequences without quality scores came from ImmunoSEQ, so filtering differed. The method was immunoSEQ multiplex PCR; TCRdb's version includes in-frame clones alone and lacks a portion of them. The V and J calls and clone size were taken over from that table, and D and trimming were inferred from the DNA. This sample has about 2.1 million clones, with about 92% found just once. The CDR3 totals 15 residues. Germline values: CDR1 ENHRY, CDR2 SYGVKD. V lost 10 bases to trimming and J lost 0 bases, with 13 bases between them.

This clonotype was obtained from a man aged 18 to 35 in good health. Some clones in this sample may be carry-over from other donors' samples. The rearrangement links TRBV10-3 to TRBJ2-6; D gene ambiguous. Sequencing was carried out using naive CD8+ T cells from PBMCs. The CDR3 sequence is CATRPLFSGANVLTF. In nucleotides, the CDR3 is TGTGCCACCCGACCGCTCTTCTCTGGGGCCAACGTCCTGACTTTC.